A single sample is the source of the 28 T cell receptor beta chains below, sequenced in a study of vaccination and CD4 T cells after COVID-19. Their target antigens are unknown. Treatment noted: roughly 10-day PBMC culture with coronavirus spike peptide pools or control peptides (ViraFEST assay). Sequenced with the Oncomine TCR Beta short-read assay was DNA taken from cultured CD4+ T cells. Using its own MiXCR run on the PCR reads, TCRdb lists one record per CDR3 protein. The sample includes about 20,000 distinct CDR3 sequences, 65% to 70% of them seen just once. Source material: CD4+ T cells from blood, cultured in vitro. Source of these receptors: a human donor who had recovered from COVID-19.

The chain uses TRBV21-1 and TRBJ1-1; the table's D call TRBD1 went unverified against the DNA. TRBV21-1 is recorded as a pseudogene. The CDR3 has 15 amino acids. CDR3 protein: CASTKPWTAHTEAFF. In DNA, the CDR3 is TGTGCCAGCACCAAGCCCTGGACAGCACACACTGAAGCTTTCTTT.

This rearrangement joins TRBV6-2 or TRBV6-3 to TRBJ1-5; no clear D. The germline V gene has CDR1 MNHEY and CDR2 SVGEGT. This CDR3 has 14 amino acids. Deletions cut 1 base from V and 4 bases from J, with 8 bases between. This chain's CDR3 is CASSYFSGNQPQHF. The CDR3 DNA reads TGTGCCAGCAGTTACTTCTCGGGGAATCAGCCCCAGCATTTT.

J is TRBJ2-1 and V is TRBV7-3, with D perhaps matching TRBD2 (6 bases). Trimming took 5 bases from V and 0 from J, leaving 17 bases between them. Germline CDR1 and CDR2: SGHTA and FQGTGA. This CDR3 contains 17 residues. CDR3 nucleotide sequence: TGTGCCAGCAGCCCTTGGGGGACTCCTAGCTCCTACAATGAGCAGTTCTTC. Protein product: CASSPWGTPSSYNEQFF.

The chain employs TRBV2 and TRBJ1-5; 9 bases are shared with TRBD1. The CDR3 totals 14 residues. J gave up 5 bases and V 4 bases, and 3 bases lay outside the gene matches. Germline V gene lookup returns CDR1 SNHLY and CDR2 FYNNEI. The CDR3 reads CASSATGGYQPQHF. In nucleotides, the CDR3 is TGTGCCAGCAGTGCGACAGGGGGTTATCAGCCCCAGCATTTT.

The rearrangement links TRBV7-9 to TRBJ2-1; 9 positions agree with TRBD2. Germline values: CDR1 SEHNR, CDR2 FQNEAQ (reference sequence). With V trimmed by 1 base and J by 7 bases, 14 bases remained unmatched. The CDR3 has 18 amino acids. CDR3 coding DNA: TGTGCCAGCAGCTTAGACGTAAGAGGCGGGAGGGCCTTAAATGAGCAGTTCTTC. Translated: CASSLDVRGGRALNEQFF.

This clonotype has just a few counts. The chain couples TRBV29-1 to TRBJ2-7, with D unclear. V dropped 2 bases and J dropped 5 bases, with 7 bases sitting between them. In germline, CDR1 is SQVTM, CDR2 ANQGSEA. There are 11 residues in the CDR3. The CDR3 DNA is TGCAGCGTTGAATATAACCACGAGCAGTACTTC. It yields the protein CSVEYNHEQYF.

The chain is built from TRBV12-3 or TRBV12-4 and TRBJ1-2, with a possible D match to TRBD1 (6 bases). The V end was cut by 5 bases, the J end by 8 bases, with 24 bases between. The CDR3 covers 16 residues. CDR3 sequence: CASSVLGTTLSGGYTF. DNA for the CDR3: TGTGCCAGCAGTGTCCTCGGGACAACCCTGAGCGGGGGCTACACCTTC.

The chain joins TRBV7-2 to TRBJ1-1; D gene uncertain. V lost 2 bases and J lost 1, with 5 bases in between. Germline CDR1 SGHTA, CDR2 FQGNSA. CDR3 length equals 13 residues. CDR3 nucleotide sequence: TGTGCCAGCAGCTTAAGCAGGAACACTGAAGCTTTCTTT. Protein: CASSLSRNTEAFF.

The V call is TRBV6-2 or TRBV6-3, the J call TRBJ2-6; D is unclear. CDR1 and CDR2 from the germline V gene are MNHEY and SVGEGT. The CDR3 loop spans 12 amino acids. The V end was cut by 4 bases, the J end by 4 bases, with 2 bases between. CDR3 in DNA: TGTGCCAGCAGTTCCGGGGCCAACGTCCTGACTTTC. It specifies CASSSGANVLTF.

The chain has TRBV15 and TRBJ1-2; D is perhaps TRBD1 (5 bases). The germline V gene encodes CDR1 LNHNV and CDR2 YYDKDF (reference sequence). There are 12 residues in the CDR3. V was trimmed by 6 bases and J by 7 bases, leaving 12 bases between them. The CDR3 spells CATRPGEGGYTF. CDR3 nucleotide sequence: TGTGCCACCAGACCGGGGGAGGGTGGCTACACCTTC. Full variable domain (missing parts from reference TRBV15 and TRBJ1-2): DAMVIQNPRYQVTQFGKPVTLSCSQTLNHNVMYWYQQKSSQAPKLLFHYYDKDFNNEADTPDNFQSRRPNTSFCFLDIRSPGLGDTAMYLCATRPGEGGYTFGSGTRLTVV.

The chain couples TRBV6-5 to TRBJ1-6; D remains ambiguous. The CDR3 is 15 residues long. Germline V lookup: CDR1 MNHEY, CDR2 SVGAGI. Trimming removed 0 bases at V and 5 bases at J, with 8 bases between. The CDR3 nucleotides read TGTGCCAGCAGTTACTCAGGGTCGAATAATTCACCCCTCCACTTT. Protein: CASSYSGSNNSPLHF.

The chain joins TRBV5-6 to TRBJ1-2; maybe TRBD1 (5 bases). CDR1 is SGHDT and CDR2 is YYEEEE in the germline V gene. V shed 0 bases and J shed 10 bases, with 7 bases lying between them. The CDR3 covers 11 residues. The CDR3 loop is CASSLAGVYTF. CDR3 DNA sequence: TGTGCCAGCAGCTTGGCGGGGGTCTACACCTTC.

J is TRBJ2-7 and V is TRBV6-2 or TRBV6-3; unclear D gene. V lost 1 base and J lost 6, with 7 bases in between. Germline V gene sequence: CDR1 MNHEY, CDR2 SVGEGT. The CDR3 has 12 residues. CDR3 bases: TGTGCCAGCAGTTACTATGGTTCCGAGCAGTACTTC. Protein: CASSYYGSEQYF.

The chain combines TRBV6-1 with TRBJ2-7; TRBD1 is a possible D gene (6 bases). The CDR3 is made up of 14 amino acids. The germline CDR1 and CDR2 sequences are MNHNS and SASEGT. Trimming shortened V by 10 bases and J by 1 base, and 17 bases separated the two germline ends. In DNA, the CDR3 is TGTGCCACCACCCAGTTACAGGGTTCCTACGAGCAGTACTTC. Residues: CATTQLQGSYEQYF.

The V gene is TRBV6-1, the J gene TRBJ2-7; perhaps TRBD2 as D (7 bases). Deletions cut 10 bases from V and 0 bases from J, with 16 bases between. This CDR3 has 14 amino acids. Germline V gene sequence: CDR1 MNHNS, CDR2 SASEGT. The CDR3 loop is CATFGAGASYEQYF. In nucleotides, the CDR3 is TGTGCCACCTTCGGGGCGGGGGCCTCCTACGAGCAGTACTTC.

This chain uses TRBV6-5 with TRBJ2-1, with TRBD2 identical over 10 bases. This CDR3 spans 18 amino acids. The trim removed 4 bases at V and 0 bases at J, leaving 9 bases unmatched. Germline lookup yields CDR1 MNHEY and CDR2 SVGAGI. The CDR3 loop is CASSSASGSPSSYNEQFF. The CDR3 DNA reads TGTGCCAGCAGTTCAGCTAGCGGGAGCCCCAGCTCCTACAATGAGCAGTTCTTC.

The CDR3 DNA is TGTGCCAGCAGTTACTCTGCCCCGACTAGCGGGGGGGCCTCAGATACGCAGTATTTT. Translated, it gives CASSYSAPTSGGASDTQYF. This chain connects TRBV6-2 or TRBV6-3 to TRBJ2-3; 14 bases are shared with TRBD2. The germline V gene encodes CDR1 MNHEY and CDR2 SVGEGT. The CDR3 has 19 amino acids. The V gene end was trimmed by 0 bases and the J gene end by 4 bases; junction bases not matched to a gene: 9.

CDR3 protein: CASSSGGAGYGYTF. CDR3 DNA: TGTGCCAGCAGCTCAGGGGGCGCCGGGTATGGCTACACCTTC. This chain connects TRBV6-1 to TRBJ1-2; 8 bases fit TRBD1. Germline V gene sequence: CDR1 MNHNS, CDR2 SASEGT. The length of the CDR3 is 14 residues. V lost 6 bases to trimming and J lost 5 bases; unmatched junction nucleotides: 8.

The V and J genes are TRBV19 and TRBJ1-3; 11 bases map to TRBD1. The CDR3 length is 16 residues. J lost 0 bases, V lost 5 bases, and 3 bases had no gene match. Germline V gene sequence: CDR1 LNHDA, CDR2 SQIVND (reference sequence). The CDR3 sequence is CASSWTGGLSGNTIYF. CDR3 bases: TGTGCCAGTAGTTGGACAGGGGGCCTCTCTGGAAACACCATATATTTT.

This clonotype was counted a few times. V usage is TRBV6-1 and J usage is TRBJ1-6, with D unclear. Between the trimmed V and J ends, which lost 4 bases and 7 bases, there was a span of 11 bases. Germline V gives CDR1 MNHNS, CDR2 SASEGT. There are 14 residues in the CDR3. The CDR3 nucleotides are TGTGCCAGCAGTGCCAGCGGTTTCAATTCACCCCTCCACTTT. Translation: CASSASGFNSPLHF.

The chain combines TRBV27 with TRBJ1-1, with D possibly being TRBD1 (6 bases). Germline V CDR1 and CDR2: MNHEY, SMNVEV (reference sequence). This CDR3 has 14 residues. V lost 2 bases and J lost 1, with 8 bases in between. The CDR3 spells CASSLNRENTEAFF. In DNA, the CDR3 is TGTGCCAGCAGTTTAAACAGGGAGAACACTGAAGCTTTCTTT.

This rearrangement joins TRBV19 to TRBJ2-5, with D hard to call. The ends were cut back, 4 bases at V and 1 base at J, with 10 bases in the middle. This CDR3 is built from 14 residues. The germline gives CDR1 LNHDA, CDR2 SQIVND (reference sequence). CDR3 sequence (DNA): TGTGCCAGTAGTAACGGGCCGGCCCAAGAGACCCAGTACTTC. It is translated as CASSNGPAQETQYF.

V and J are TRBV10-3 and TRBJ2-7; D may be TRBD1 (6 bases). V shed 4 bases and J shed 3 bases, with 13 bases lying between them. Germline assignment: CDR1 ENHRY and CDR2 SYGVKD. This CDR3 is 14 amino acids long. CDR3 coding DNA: TGTGCCATCAGTGTGCAGGGGAGTAGCTACGAGCAGTACTTC. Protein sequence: CAISVQGSSYEQYF.

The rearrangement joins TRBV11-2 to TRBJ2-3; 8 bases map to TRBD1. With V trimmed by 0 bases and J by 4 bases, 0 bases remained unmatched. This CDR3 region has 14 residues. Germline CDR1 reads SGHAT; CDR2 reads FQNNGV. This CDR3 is CASSLDRGPDTQYF. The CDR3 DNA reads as TGTGCCAGCAGCTTAGACAGGGGGCCAGATACGCAGTATTTT.

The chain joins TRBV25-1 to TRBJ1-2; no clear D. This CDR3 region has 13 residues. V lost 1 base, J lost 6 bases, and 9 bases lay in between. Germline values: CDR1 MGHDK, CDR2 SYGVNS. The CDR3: CASSELLWDGYTF. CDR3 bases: TGTGCCAGCAGTGAATTGCTTTGGGATGGCTACACCTTC.

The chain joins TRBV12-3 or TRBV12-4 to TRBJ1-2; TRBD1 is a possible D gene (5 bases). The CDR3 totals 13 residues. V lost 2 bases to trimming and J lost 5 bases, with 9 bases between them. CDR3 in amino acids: CASSLSGGYGYTF. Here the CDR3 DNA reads TGTGCCAGCAGTTTAAGTGGGGGTTATGGCTACACCTTC.

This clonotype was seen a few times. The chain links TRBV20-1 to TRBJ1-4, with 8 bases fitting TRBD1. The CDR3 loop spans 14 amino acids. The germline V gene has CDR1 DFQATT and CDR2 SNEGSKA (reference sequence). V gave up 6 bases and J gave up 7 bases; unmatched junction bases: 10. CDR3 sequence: CSASDRGAGEKLFF. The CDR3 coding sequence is TGCAGTGCCAGCGACAGGGGAGCTGGTGAAAAACTGTTTTTT.

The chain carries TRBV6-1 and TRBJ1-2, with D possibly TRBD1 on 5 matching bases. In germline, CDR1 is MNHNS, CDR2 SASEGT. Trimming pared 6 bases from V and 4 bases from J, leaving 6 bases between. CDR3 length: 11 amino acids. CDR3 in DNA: TGTGCCAGCAGCGACAGCTATGGCTACACCTTC. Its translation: CASSDSYGYTF.